This T cell receptor beta chain came from a study of a mutant IDH1 vaccine in newly diagnosed glioma. Study summary: Former treatment meant radiotherapy, temozolomide, or both; the majority had gotten both.

The sample holds a few counts of this clone. Antigen unknown. CDR1 is SGHVS and CDR2 is FNYEAQ in the germline V gene. V was pared by 1 base and J by 7 bases, with 5 bases of the junction left unmatched. The CDR3 has 15 amino acids. Assay used: immunoSEQ multiplex PCR; TCRdb lists only in-frame clones, some missing. Of 50,000 to 65,000 clones detected, less than 70% appear once; the ten largest clones hold roughly 5%. Time point in this sample: week 47, end of study. Vaccination used 300 ug of mutant IDH1 20-mer peptide per dose, with topical imiquimod. The sample in question was peripheral blood mononuclear cells (PBMCs), obtained from a glioma patient whose treatment included an IDH1 peptide vaccine. The source is a man in his forties with glioma. Some clones in this sample may be carry-over from other donors' samples. V usage is TRBV7-6 and J usage is TRBJ2-1; 9 nucleotides match TRBD2. The CDR3 bases are TGTGCCAGCAGCTTAGGACGCGGGGGGGGAAATGAGCAGTTCTTC. This sequence encodes CASSLGRGGGNEQFF. The whole variable domain, filled in from reference TRBV7-6 and TRBJ2-1, reads GAGVSQSPRYKVTKRGQDVALRCDPISGHVSLYWYRQALGQGPEFLTYFNYEAQQDKSGLPNDRFSAERPEGSISTLTIQRTEQRDSAMYRCASSLGRGGGNEQFFGPGTRLTVL.